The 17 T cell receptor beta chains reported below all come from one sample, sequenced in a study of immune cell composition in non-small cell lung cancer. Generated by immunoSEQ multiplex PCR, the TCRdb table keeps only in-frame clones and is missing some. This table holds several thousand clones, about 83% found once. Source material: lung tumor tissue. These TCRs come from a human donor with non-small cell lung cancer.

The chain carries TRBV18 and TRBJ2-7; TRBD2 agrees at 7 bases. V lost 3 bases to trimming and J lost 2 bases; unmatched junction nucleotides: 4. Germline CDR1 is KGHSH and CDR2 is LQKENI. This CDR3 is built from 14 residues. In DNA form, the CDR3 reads TGTGCCAGCTCACCGTCTGGGGGGGCCTACGAGCAGTACTTC. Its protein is CASSPSGGAYEQYF.

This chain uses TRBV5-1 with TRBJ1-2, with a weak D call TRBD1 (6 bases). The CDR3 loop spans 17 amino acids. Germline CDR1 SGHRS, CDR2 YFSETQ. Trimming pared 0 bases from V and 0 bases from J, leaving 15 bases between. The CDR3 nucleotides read TGCGCCAGCAGCTTGGCCATAAGACAGGCGACTAACTATGGCTACACCTTC. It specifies CASSLAIRQATNYGYTF.

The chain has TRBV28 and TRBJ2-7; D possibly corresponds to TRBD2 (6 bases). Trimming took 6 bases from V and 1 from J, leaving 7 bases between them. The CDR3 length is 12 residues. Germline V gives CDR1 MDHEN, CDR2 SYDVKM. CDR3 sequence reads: CASSGRSYEQYF. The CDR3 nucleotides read TGTGCCAGCAGCGGGAGATCCTACGAGCAGTACTTC.

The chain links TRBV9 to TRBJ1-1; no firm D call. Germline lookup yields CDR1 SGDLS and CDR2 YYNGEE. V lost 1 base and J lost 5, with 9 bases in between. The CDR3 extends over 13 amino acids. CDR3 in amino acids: CASSVNYLTEAFF. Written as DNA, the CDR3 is TGTGCCAGCAGCGTAAACTATTTGACTGAAGCTTTCTTT.

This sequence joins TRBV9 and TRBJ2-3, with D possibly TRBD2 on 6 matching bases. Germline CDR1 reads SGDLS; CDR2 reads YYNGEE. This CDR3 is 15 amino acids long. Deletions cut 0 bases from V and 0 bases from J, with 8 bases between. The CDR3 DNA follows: TGTGCCAGCAGCGTAGGCGGGATGAGCACAGATACGCAGTATTTT. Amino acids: CASSVGGMSTDTQYF.

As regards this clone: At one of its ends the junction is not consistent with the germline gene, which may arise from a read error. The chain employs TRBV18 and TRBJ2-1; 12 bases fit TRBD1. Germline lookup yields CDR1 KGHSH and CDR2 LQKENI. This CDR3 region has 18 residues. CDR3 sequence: CASSPRAGTGGAKGVSIF. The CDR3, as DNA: TGTGCCAGCTCACCAAGAGCCGGGACAGGGGGCGCAAAAGGTGTCTCGATCTTC.

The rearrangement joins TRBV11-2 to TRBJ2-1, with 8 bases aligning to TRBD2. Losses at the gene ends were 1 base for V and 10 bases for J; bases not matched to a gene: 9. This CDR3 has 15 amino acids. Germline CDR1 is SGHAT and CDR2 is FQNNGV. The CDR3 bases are TGTGCCAGCAGCTTAGTACTAGCGGCTCGGGGGGAGCAGTTCTTC. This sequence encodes CASSLVLAARGEQFF.

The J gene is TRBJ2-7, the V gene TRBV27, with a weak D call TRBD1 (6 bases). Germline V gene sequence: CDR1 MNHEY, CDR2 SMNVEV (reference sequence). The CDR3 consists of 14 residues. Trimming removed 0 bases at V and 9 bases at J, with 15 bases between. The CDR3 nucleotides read TGTGCCAGCAGTTTATCCCCAGCACAGGGACGGCAGTACTTC. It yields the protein CASSLSPAQGRQYF.

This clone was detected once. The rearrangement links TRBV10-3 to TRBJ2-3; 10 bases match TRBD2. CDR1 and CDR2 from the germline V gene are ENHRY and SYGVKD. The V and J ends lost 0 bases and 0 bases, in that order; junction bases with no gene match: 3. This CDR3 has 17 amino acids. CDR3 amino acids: CAISESPSGSSTDTQYF. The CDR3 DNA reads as TGTGCCATCAGTGAGTCCCCTAGCGGGAGTAGCACAGATACGCAGTATTTT.

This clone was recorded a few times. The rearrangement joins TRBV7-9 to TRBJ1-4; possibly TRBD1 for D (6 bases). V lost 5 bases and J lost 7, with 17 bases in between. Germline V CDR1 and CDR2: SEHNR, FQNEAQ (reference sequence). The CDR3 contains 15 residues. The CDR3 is CASSPRDMVGEKLFF. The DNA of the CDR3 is TGTGCCAGCAGCCCCCGGGACATGGTTGGTGAAAAACTGTTTTTT.

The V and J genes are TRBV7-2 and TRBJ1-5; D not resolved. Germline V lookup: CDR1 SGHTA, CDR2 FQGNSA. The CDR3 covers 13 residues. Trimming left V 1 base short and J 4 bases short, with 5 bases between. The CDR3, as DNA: TGTGCCAGCAGCTTAGGTCAAAATCAGCCCCAGCATTTT. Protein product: CASSLGQNQPQHF.

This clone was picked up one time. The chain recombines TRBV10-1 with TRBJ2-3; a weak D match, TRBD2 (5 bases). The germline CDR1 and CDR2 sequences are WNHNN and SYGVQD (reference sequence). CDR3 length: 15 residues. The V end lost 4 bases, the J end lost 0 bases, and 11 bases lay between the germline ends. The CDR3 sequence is CASSGERTSTDTQYF. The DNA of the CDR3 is TGCGCCAGCAGTGGAGAGAGGACTAGCACAGATACGCAGTATTTT.

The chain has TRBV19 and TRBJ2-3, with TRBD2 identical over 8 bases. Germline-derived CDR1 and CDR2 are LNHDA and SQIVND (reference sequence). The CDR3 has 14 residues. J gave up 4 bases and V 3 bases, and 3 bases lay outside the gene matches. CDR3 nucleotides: TGTGCCAGTAGTATGGCGGGGGGTTCAGATACGCAGTATTTT. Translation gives CASSMAGGSDTQYF. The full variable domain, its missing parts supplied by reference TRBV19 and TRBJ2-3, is DGGITQSPKYLFRKEGQNVTLSCEQNLNHDAMYWYRQDPGQGLRLIYYSQIVNDFQKGDIAEGYSVSREKKESFPLTVTSAQKNPTAFYLCASSMAGGSDTQYFGPGTRLTVL.

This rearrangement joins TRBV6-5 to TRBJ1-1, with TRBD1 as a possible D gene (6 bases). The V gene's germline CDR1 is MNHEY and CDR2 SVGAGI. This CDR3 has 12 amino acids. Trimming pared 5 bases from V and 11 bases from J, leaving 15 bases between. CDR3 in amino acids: CASSRGEGGAFF. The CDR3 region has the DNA TGTGCCAGCAGTAGGGGTGAAGGGGGTGCTTTCTTT.

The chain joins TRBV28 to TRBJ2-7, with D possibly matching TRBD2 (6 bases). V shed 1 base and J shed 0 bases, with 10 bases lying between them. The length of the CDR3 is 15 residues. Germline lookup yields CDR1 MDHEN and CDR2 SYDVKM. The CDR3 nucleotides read TGTGCCAGCAGTTTATACGGCGGGATCTCCTACGAGCAGTACTTC. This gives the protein CASSLYGGISYEQYF. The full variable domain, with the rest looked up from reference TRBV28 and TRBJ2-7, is DVKVTQSSRYLVKRTGEKVFLECVQDMDHENMFWYRQDPGLGLRLIYFSYDVKMKEKGDIPEGYSVSREKKERFSLILESASTNQTSMYLCASSLYGGISYEQYFGPGTRLTVT.

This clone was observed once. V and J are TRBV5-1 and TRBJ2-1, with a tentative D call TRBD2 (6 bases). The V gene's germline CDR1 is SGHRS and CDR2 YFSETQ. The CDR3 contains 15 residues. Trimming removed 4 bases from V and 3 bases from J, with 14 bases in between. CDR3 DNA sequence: TGCGCCAGCAGCCCCGGGAGAGGGCTCTACAATGAGCAGTTCTTC. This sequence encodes CASSPGRGLYNEQFF. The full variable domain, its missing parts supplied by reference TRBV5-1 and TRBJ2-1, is KAGVTQTPRYLIKTRGQQVTLSCSPISGHRSVSWYQQTPGQGLQFLFEYFSETQRNKGNFPGRFSGRQFSNSRSEMNVSTLELGDSALYLCASSPGRGLYNEQFFGPGTRLTVL.

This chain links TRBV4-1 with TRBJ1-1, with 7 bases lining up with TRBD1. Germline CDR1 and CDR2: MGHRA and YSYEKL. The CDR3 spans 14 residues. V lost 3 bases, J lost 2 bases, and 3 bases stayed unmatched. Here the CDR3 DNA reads TGCGCCAGCAGCCAGGGACAGTCAAACACTGAAGCTTTCTTT. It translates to CASSQGQSNTEAFF.